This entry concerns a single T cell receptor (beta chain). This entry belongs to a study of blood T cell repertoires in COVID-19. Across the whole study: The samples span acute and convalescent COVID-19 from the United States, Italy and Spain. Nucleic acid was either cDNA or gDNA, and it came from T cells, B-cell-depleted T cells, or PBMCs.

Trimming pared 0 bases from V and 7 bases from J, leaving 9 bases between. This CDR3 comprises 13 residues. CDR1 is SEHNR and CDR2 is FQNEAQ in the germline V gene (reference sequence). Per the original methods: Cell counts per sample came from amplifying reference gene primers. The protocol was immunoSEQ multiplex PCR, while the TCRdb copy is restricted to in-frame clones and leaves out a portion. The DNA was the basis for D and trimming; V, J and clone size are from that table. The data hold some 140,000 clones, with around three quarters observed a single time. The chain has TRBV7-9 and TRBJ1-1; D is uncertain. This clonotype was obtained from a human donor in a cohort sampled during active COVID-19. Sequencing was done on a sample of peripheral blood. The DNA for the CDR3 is TGTGCCAGCAGCTTAGCCACCGCGGGTGAAGCTTTCTTT. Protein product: CASSLATAGEAFF.